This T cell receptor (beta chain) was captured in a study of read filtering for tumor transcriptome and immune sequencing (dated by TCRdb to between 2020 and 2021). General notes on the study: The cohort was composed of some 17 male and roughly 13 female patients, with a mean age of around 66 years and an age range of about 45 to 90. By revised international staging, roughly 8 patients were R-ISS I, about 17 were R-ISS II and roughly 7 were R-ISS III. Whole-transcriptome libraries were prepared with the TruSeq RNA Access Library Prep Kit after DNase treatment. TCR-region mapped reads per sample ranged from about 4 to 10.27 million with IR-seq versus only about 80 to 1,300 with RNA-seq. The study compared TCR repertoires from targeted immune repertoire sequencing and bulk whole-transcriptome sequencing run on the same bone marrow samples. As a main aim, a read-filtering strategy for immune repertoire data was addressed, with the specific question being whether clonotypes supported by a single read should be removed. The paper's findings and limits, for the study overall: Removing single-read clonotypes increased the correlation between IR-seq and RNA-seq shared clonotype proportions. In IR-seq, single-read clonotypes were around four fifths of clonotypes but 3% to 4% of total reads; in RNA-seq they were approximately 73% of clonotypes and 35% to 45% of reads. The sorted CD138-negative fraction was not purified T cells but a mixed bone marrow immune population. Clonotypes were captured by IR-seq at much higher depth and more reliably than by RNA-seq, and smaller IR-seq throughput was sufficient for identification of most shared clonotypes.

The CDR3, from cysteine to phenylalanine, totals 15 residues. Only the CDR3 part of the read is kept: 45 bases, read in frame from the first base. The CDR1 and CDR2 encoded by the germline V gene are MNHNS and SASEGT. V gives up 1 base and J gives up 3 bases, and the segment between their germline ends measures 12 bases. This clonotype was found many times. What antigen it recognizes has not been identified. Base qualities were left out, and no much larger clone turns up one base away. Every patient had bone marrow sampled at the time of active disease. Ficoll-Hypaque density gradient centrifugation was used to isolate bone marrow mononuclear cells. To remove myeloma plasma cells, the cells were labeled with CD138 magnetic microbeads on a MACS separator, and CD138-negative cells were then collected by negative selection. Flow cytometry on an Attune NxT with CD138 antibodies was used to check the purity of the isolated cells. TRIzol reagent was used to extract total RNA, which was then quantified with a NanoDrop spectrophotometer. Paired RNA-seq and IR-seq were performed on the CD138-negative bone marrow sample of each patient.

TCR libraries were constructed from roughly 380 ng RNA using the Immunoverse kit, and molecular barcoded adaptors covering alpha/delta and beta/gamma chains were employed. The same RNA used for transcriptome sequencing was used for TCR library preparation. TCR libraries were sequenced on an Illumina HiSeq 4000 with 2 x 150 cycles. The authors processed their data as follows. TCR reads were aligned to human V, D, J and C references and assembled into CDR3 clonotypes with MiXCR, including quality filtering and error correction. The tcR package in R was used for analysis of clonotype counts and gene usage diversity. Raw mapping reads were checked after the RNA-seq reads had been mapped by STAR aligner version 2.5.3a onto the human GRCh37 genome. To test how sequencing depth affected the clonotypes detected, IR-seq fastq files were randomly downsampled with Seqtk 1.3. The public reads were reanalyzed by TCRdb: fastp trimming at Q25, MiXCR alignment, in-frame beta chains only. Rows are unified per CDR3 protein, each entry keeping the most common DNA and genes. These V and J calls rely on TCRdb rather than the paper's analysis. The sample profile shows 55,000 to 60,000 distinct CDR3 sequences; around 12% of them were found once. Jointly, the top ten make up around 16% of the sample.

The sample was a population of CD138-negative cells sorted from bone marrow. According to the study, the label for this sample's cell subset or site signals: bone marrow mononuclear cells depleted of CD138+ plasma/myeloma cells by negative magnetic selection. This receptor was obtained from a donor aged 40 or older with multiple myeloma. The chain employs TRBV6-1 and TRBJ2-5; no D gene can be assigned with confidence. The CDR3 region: CASSEGWAQKETQYF. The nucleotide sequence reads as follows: TGTGCCAGCAGTGAAGGCTGGGCACAGAAAGAGACCCAGTACTTC.